The T cell receptor beta chain under discussion was sequenced for a study of CD8 T cells in Susac syndrome. The RNA, roughly 0.45 to 1 ug, was put through reverse transcription using random hexamers. One entry per CDR3 protein, called by TCRdb with MiXCR from the immunoSEQ multiplex PCR reads. The sample shows roughly 190,000 distinct CDR3 sequences, about 95% of them seen only once. Sequencing was done on a sample of CD4+ T cells from PBMCs. This receptor was taken from a human donor in good health.

CDR3 in amino acids: CASSLVDLVRGTEAFF. CDR3 nucleotides: TGTGCCAGCAGCTTAGTCGATCTGGTCAGGGGCACTGAAGCTTTCTTT. This chain links TRBV7-9 with TRBJ1-1, with D perhaps matching TRBD1 (6 bases). This CDR3 is built from 16 residues. The V end was cut by 1 base, the J end by 4 bases, with 16 bases between. Germline V gene data show CDR1 as SEHNR and CDR2 as FQNEAQ (reference sequence).